One sample yielded the 5 T cell receptor beta chains listed below, sequenced in a study of beta chain features in type 1 diabetes. Whole-study results and caveats: TCRB CDR3 length was moderately but significantly reduced in all four CD4+ subsets of Type 1 diabetes patients.

Their cognate antigens are unknown. Expressed TCRB transcripts were sequenced, since all the RNA that had been isolated was reverse transcribed. TCRdb's table, derived via immunoSEQ multiplex PCR, lists solely in-frame clones and lacks some. The table shows hundreds of thousands of clones, with 11% occurring only once. Sequenced material: naive CD4+ T cells from blood. The receptors come from a man aged 25 to 40 with type 1 diabetes.

The chain combines TRBV7-2 with TRBJ2-3; D not certain. Germline CDR1 and CDR2: SGHTA and FQGNSA. Trimming took 3 bases from V and 6 from J, leaving 7 bases between them. The CDR3 covers 12 residues. The CDR3 loop reads CASSLSVDTQYF. In DNA, the CDR3 is TGTGCCAGCAGCTTGTCGGTTGATACGCAGTATTTT.

This clone has more than one count but fewer than ten. V is TRBV7-3 and J is TRBJ2-5, with D hard to call. CDR3 length: 14 amino acids. V lost 1 base to trimming and J lost 2 bases, with 8 bases between them. Germline CDR1 reads SGHTA; CDR2 reads FQGTGA. The CDR3 DNA sequence: TGTGCCAGCAGCTTAATTCCCTCGCAAGAGACCCAGTACTTC. Protein product: CASSLIPSQETQYF.

This chain links TRBV29-1 with TRBJ1-4; 7 bases fit TRBD1. CDR3 length: 14 amino acids. CDR1 and CDR2 (germline): SQVTM, ANQGSEA. The junction had 5 bases not matched to a gene; V was cut back by 0 bases and J by 7 bases. CDR3 residues: CSVEESRDSEKLFF. The CDR3 nucleotides are TGCAGCGTTGAAGAATCCCGGGACAGTGAAAAACTGTTTTTT.

This clone has just a few counts. The chain uses TRBV5-1 and TRBJ2-1; D is perhaps TRBD2 (6 bases). The CDR3 runs to 16 residues. From germline, CDR1 is SGHRS and CDR2 YFSETQ. V lost 3 bases to trimming and J lost 2 bases, with 15 bases between them. CDR3: CASSSRSGGTYNEQFF. The CDR3, as DNA: TGCGCCAGCAGCTCCCGGAGTGGGGGGACCTACAATGAGCAGTTCTTC.

In this sample, this clone turned up a few times. This chain connects TRBV28 to TRBJ2-5; D is undetermined. The last part of the DNA fits TRBJ2-7 better; the J call may be wrong. In germline, CDR1 is MDHEN, CDR2 SYDVKM. CDR3 size: 12 residues. CDR3 amino acids: CASSKPYYEQYF. Here the CDR3 DNA reads TGTGCCAGCAGCAAGCCCTACTACGAGCAGTACTTC.